Following are 15 T cell receptor beta chains from one sample sequenced in a study of response to subunit inactivated influenza vaccine. TCRdb used MiXCR to reprocess the RT-PCR reads, holding one entry per CDR3 protein. The sample lists 650,000 to 800,000 distinct CDR3 sequences; 14% were seen once. The input for sequencing was PBMCs from blood, taken around two weeks before vaccination. The receptors derive from a man aged 45 to 65 who received an inactivated influenza vaccine.

In its sample, this clonotype was seen a few times. V and J are TRBV28 and TRBJ2-3; D unresolved. Germline CDR1 MDHEN, CDR2 SYDVKM. Between the trimmed V and J ends, which lost 5 bases and 9 bases, there was a span of 9 bases. This CDR3 is 11 amino acids long. CDR3: CASSDTRTQYF. As DNA, the CDR3 is TGTGCCAGCAGTGACACCCGAACGCAGTATTTT.

This CDR3 is CASSLFGTRGTGELFF. CDR3 DNA sequence: TGTGCCAGCAGCCTGTTCGGGACCCGGGGGACCGGGGAGCTGTTTTTT. The V call is TRBV3-1, the J call TRBJ2-2; the D gene is possibly TRBD2 (6 bases). V lost 4 bases and J 5 bases, leaving 17 bases between the germline ends. Germline V gene data show CDR1 as LGHDT and CDR2 as YNNKEL (reference sequence). The CDR3 is 16 amino acids.

This chain links TRBV10-3 with TRBJ2-1; the match to TRBD1 covers 11 bases. The germline V gene encodes CDR1 ENHRY and CDR2 SYGVKD. Trimming removed 5 bases from V and 8 bases from J; junction bases left unmatched: 5. The CDR3 consists of 14 residues. CDR3 bases: TGTGCCATCAGTCGGGACAGGGGGTATGATGAGCAGTTCTTC. It codes for CAISRDRGYDEQFF.

The J gene is TRBJ2-5, the V gene TRBV7-2; no firm D call. Trimming removed 2 bases at V and 5 bases at J, with 12 bases between. The CDR3 is 14 residues long. The germline CDR1 and CDR2 sequences are SGHTA and FQGNSA. CDR3 DNA: TGTGCCAGCAGCTTATTCGGCCTCCTGGAGACCCAGTACTTC. It yields the protein CASSLFGLLETQYF.

This clonotype occurred a few times. This rearrangement joins TRBV18 to TRBJ2-1, with D tentatively TRBD2 (6 bases). The CDR3 covers 17 residues. Germline CDR1 and CDR2: KGHSH and LQKENI. V was pared by 3 bases and J by 5 bases, with 20 bases between. The CDR3 region is CASSPTVRRESDNEQFF. DNA of the CDR3: TGTGCCAGCTCACCCACGGTAAGACGGGAGTCCGACAATGAGCAGTTCTTC.

The rearrangement uses TRBV3-1 and TRBJ2-1, with TRBD1 as a possible D gene (6 bases). The CDR3 sequence is 15 residues long. The ends were cut back, 5 bases at V and 3 bases at J, with 14 bases in the middle. Germline V CDR1 and CDR2: LGHDT, YNNKEL (reference sequence). CDR3 protein: CASSSTGKFYNEQFF. The CDR3 coding sequence is TGTGCCAGCAGCTCAACAGGGAAATTCTACAATGAGCAGTTCTTC.

As DNA, the CDR3 is TGTGCCAGCTCAAAGACCGGGACTAGCCCCTTCTTGAACACCGGGGAGCTGTTTTTT. Its protein product is CASSKTGTSPFLNTGELFF. V gene TRBV18 combines with J gene TRBJ2-2; TRBD2 matches at 9 bases. Germline V gene lookup returns CDR1 KGHSH and CDR2 LQKENI. This CDR3 spans 19 amino acids. V was pared by 5 bases and J by 1 base, with 14 bases of the junction left unmatched.

This clonotype came up a few times. The chain uses TRBV27 and TRBJ2-7; tentatively, D is TRBD1 (6 bases). Trimming pared 5 bases from V and 2 bases from J, leaving 25 bases between. The germline V gene encodes CDR1 MNHEY and CDR2 SMNVEV (reference sequence). This CDR3 has 18 amino acids. The CDR3 DNA follows: TGTGCCAGCAGTCCCAACCCCCTGAACAGGGCCGTACCCTACGAGCAGTACTTC. It is translated as CASSPNPLNRAVPYEQYF.

The chain combines TRBV7-2 with TRBJ2-3; D may be TRBD2 (6 bases). The CDR3 length is 12 residues. V shed 3 bases and J shed 14 bases, with 15 bases lying between them. The germline CDR1 and CDR2 sequences are SGHTA and FQGNSA. CDR3 in DNA: TGTGCCAGCAGCTTCGGCGGGAATCCACGGTATTTT. Its protein product is CASSFGGNPRYF.

V is TRBV20-1 and J is TRBJ2-4; possibly TRBD1 for D (6 bases). The CDR3 totals 16 residues. Trimming cost V 0 bases and J 1 base, with 13 bases left between them. CDR1 is DFQATT, CDR2 SNEGSKA, per germline (reference sequence). DNA of the CDR3: TGCAGTGCTAGAGATTGGGCAGGGGAGGCCAAAAACATTCAGTACTTC. It codes for CSARDWAGEAKNIQYF.

This clonotype appeared a few times. The chain recombines TRBV6-5 with TRBJ1-3; D is unclear. The CDR3 covers 16 residues. The germline V gene has CDR1 MNHEY and CDR2 SVGAGI. Trimming removed 0 bases at V and 0 bases at J, with 9 bases between. The CDR3 protein is CASSYSSISSGNTIYF. The DNA of the CDR3 is TGTGCCAGCAGTTACTCGTCCATAAGCTCTGGAAACACCATATATTTT.

The CDR3 loop reads CASSYTTGTVSYEQYF. The CDR3 nucleotides are TGTGCCAGCAGTTATACAACCGGGACAGTCTCCTACGAGCAGTACTTC. This chain links TRBV6-2 or TRBV6-3 with TRBJ2-7; 7 nucleotides line up with TRBD1. The germline CDR1 and CDR2 sequences are MNHEY and SVGEGT. The junction had 8 bases not matched to a gene; V was cut back by 3 bases and J by 0 bases. The CDR3 is made up of 16 amino acids.

This clonotype showed up just a few times. The CDR3 loop is CAWSVQGGQPQHF. As DNA, the CDR3 is TGTGCCTGGAGTGTACAGGGAGGTCAGCCCCAGCATTTT. The chain combines TRBV30 with TRBJ1-5; D possibly corresponds to TRBD1 (6 bases). The CDR3 extends over 13 amino acids. CDR1 is GTSNPN and CDR2 is SVGIG in the germline V gene (reference sequence). V was trimmed by 0 bases and J by 6 bases, leaving 9 bases between them.

This clonotype was found a few times. The rearrangement joins TRBV11-2 to TRBJ2-5, with a possible D match to TRBD1 (7 bases). Trimming took 1 base from V and 7 from J, leaving 13 bases between them. Looked up from germline, CDR1 is SGHAT and CDR2 is FQNNGV. The CDR3 spans 14 residues. CDR3 sequence (DNA): TGTGCCAGCAGCTTAGTTTCAGGGGGAGGGACCCAGTACTTC. It is translated as CASSLVSGGGTQYF. Supplemented by reference TRBV11-2 and TRBJ2-5, the full variable domain reads EAGVAQSPRYKIIEKRQSVAFWCNPISGHATLYWYQQILGQGPKLLIQFQNNGVVDDSQLPKDRFSAERLKGVDSTLKIQPAKLEDSAVYLCASSLVSGGGTQYFGPGTRLLVL.

V is TRBV20-1 and J is TRBJ2-7; D remains ambiguous. CDR1 is DFQATT, CDR2 SNEGSKA, per germline (reference sequence). V was pared by 6 bases and J by 0 bases, with 9 bases between. The CDR3 is 12 amino acids. The CDR3 DNA reads TGCAGTGCACGACTGTCCTCCTACGAGCAGTACTTC. Translating it yields CSARLSSYEQYF.